This passage covers 20 T cell receptor beta chains from one sample sequenced in a study of T cells in tuberculosis. Profiling relied on immunoSEQ multiplex PCR, and the TCRdb table lists in-frame clones only, not all of them. The sample shows 30,000 to 40,000 clones, 95% to 97% of them seen only once. The sequenced sample consisted of PBMCs. These receptor sequences come from a donor aged 10 to 29 with latent tuberculosis or without tuberculosis infection.

This sequence joins TRBV4-2 and TRBJ2-7; 13 positions agree with TRBD2. Germline trimming cut 1 base from V and 0 bases from J; bases unmatched to any gene: 0. The CDR3 runs to 16 residues. In germline, CDR1 is LGHNA, CDR2 YNFKEQ. The CDR3 nucleotides are TGTGCCAGCAGCCAAGGGACTAGCGGGAGCTCCTACGAGCAGTACTTC. It yields the protein CASSQGTSGSSYEQYF.

The V gene is TRBV6-1, the J gene TRBJ2-1; D may be TRBD1 (6 bases). Germline V gives CDR1 MNHNS, CDR2 SASEGT. Trimming stripped 2 bases from V and 3 bases from J, with 11 bases between. The CDR3 is 15 amino acids. CDR3 region: CASSEPGHHYNEQFF. As DNA, the CDR3 is TGTGCCAGCAGTGAACCGGGACACCACTACAATGAGCAGTTCTTC.

This clone is a singleton in its sample. The CDR3 bases are TGTGCCAGCAGGGGGGACAGGACTGGGACTGAAGCTTTCTTT. Its protein product is CASRGDRTGTEAFF. The chain carries TRBV6-1 and TRBJ1-1; 8 bases line up with TRBD1. Trimming took 6 bases from V and 5 from J; bases not matched to a gene: 8. From germline, CDR1 is MNHNS and CDR2 SASEGT. The CDR3 loop spans 14 amino acids.

This rearrangement joins TRBV28 to TRBJ2-3, with TRBD2 identical over 8 bases. The CDR3 runs to 18 residues. Trimming removed 7 bases from V and 4 bases from J; junction bases left unmatched: 19. Germline CDR1 is MDHEN and CDR2 is SYDVKM. The DNA of the CDR3 is TGTGCCAGCACCGTACTCAAGTCGAGCGGGAGAAGAGCAGATACGCAGTATTTT. Its translation: CASTVLKSSGRRADTQYF.

J is TRBJ2-2 and V is TRBV9; no firm D call. The CDR3 runs 14 residues. V was pared by 0 bases and J by 6 bases, with 9 bases between. CDR1 SGDLS and CDR2 YYNGEE come from the germline V gene. CDR3 bases: TGTGCCAGCAGCGTAGTAGCCCGGGCCGGGGAGCTGTTTTTT. This translates into CASSVVARAGELFF.

The CDR3 region has the DNA TGTGCCAGCAGGGCTCTTGGGCTCTCCTACGAGCAGTACTTC. This codes for CASRALGLSYEQYF. The chain links TRBV5-8 to TRBJ2-7; unclear D gene. CDR3 length: 14 amino acids. CDR1 is SGHTS, CDR2 YDEGEE, per germline. V was clipped by 5 bases and J by 0 bases, with 12 bases between them.

This chain joins TRBV20-1 and TRBJ2-1; D is undetermined. CDR1 is DFQATT and CDR2 is SNEGSKA in the germline V gene (reference sequence). CDR3 length equals 11 residues. V shed 6 bases and J shed 3 bases, with 6 bases lying between them. The CDR3 protein is CSARHYNEQFF. The CDR3 DNA reads TGCAGTGCAAGACACTACAATGAGCAGTTCTTC.

The chain is built from TRBV11-2 and TRBJ1-2; the D gene is possibly TRBD1 (5 bases). With 0 bases removed from V and 2 bases from J, the gap between germline ends came to 10 bases. CDR3 length: 15 residues. Per germline, CDR1 SGHAT and CDR2 FQNNGV. The CDR3, as DNA: TGTGCCAGCAGCTTAGATCTGGCAGGGAACTATGGCTACACCTTC. It specifies CASSLDLAGNYGYTF.

This rearrangement joins TRBV5-8 to TRBJ1-1, with 7 bases aligning to TRBD1. The CDR3 is 14 residues long. The germline CDR1 and CDR2 sequences are SGHTS and YDEGEE. The J segment lost 4 bases and the V segment lost 4 bases, leaving 7 bases of the junction unmatched. CDR3 nucleotides: TGTGCCAGCAGCCATCGGACAGGCCGCACTGAAGCTTTCTTT. Protein product: CASSHRTGRTEAFF.

The CDR3 region is CAWSVPRLAGTYNEQFF. The CDR3 DNA follows: TGTGCCTGGAGTGTACCCCGCCTAGCGGGAACCTACAATGAGCAGTTCTTC. This sequence joins TRBV30 and TRBJ2-1, with 9 bases matching TRBD2. CDR1 and CDR2 from the germline V gene are GTSNPN and SVGIG (reference sequence). This CDR3 comprises 17 residues. V was clipped by 0 bases and J by 2 bases; unmatched bases: 8.

V is TRBV10-3 and J is TRBJ2-6, with D unresolved. With 7 bases removed from V and 2 bases from J, the gap between germline ends came to 15 bases. Looked up from germline, CDR1 is ENHRY and CDR2 is SYGVKD. The CDR3 has 16 residues. The CDR3 DNA reads TGTGCCATCAAGCCATCCGCTCTACCTGGGGCCAACGTCCTGACTTTC. It codes for CAIKPSALPGANVLTF.

The chain uses TRBV2 and TRBJ2-3; TRBD1 aligns across 11 bases. V was pared by 3 bases and J by 4 bases, with 3 bases of the junction left unmatched. This CDR3 is built from 15 residues. Germline V gives CDR1 SNHLY, CDR2 FYNNEI. The CDR3 loop reads CASSEEGQGADTQYF. The CDR3 coding sequence is TGTGCCAGCAGTGAGGAGGGACAGGGGGCAGATACGCAGTATTTT.

The V and J genes are TRBV21-1 and TRBJ2-5; TRBD2 is taken as the D call from the table, unchecked against the DNA. TRBV21-1 has pseudogene status. This CDR3 has 18 residues. The CDR3: CASSKRPVTSGSQETQYF. DNA of the CDR3: TGTGCCAGCAGCAAAAGGCCGGTAACTAGCGGGAGCCAAGAGACCCAGTACTTC.

This sequence joins TRBV15 and TRBJ2-4; 8 bases line up with TRBD1. The CDR3 spans 17 residues. Unmatched junction bases numbered 4, after V lost 0 bases and J lost 0 bases. Germline V gives CDR1 LNHNV, CDR2 YYDKDF (reference sequence). CDR3 nucleotide sequence: TGTGCCACCAGCAGAGAGGGCAGGGGGCTAGCCAAAAACATTCAGTACTTC. Encoded protein: CATSREGRGLAKNIQYF.

This chain links TRBV6-1 with TRBJ1-2; 7 bases line up with TRBD1. Per germline, CDR1 MNHNS and CDR2 SASEGT. V lost 7 bases to trimming and J lost 6 bases; unmatched junction nucleotides: 8. The CDR3 has 13 residues. CDR3 region: CASTYTDRDGYTF. The CDR3 DNA reads TGTGCCAGCACCTACACTGACAGGGATGGCTACACCTTC.

CDR3 nucleotide sequence: TGCGCCAGCAGCTTGGCGGTGGCACTAGCGGGAGGATGGGGTACGCAGTATTTT. The encoded protein is CASSLAVALAGGWGTQYF. This sequence joins TRBV5-1 and TRBJ2-3, with 12 bases that match TRBD2. CDR1 is SGHRS and CDR2 is YFSETQ in the germline V gene. The CDR3 covers 18 residues. Losses at the gene ends were 0 bases for V and 8 bases for J; bases not matched to a gene: 13.

The chain is built from TRBV18 and TRBJ1-2; TRBD1 agrees at 10 bases. Germline CDR1 KGHSH, CDR2 LQKENI. V was pared by 7 bases and J by 4 bases, with 6 bases of the junction left unmatched. This CDR3 contains 14 residues. In DNA form, the CDR3 reads TGTGCCAGCTTCCAGGGACAGGGGTCCTATGGCTACACCTTC. Translated, it gives CASFQGQGSYGYTF.

The chain carries TRBV7-2 and TRBJ2-2, with TRBD2 matching over 10 bases. The CDR3 runs 17 residues. Trimming cost V 5 bases and J 6 bases; bases outside gene matches: 12. The germline gives CDR1 SGHTA, CDR2 FQGNSA. CDR3 loop: CASSPNSPSGGSGELFF. The CDR3 DNA reads as TGTGCCAGCAGCCCGAATTCGCCTAGCGGGGGTTCCGGGGAGCTGTTTTTT.

The rearrangement joins TRBV14 to TRBJ2-1, with 11 bases matching TRBD2. With V trimmed by 2 bases and J by 5 bases, 5 bases remained unmatched. The CDR3 covers 16 residues. Germline V gene sequence: CDR1 SGHDN, CDR2 FVKESK. In DNA, the CDR3 is TGTGCCAGCAGCCAATATAGCGGGAGGGTTAACAATGAGCAGTTCTTC. Translated, it gives CASSQYSGRVNNEQFF.

This chain joins TRBV5-1 and TRBJ2-7; TRBD2 might be the D (6 bases). Germline CDR1 is SGHRS and CDR2 is YFSETQ. V was pared by 4 bases and J by 3 bases, with 14 bases between. CDR3 length: 14 amino acids. The CDR3 loop is CASSPGLILYEQYF. CDR3 bases: TGCGCCAGCAGCCCGGGACTTATACTCTACGAGCAGTACTTC.